The rows below give T cell receptor beta chains drawn from one sample of a study of beta chain features in type 1 diabetes. Produced via immunoSEQ multiplex PCR; TCRdb's table is partial and in-frame only. The repertoire includes hundreds of thousands of clones, over 10% of them detected once, and approximately 0.021% sits in the top ten. Material for sequencing was naive CD4+ T cells from blood. These receptors all stem from a man aged 18 to 29 with type 1 diabetes. The CDR3 runs from the conserved cysteine through the conserved F or W. The D gene is left open where the match is weak. Some rows have no size entry. The others give once, few or many, or a class for an expanded clone.

CDR3 length	V gene	J gene	D gene	clone size	CDR3 protein	CDR3 DNA
13	TRBV25-1	TRBJ2-1	.	.	CASSVRIYNEQFF	TGTGCCAGCAGCGTCCGGATCTACAATGAGCAGTTCTTC
16	TRBV9	TRBJ1-6	.	few	CASSVAEGRLNSPLHF	TGTGCCAGCAGCGTAGCGGAGGGCCGGCTTAATTCACCCCTCCACTTT
14	TRBV10-3	TRBJ2-1	.	few	CAISDGGLKNEQFF	TGTGCCATCAGTGATGGGGGCTTGAAGAATGAGCAGTTCTTC
15	TRBV7-6	TRBJ1-6	.	few	CASSLDGDPNSPLHF	TGTGCCAGCAGCTTAGATGGGGATCCCAATTCACCCCTCCACTTT
12	TRBV5-4	TRBJ1-2	.	.	CASSPENYGYTF	TGTGCCAGCAGCCCCGAGAACTATGGCTACACCTTC
15	TRBV7-6	TRBJ2-7	.	.	CASSSGRTDSYEQYF	TGTGCCAGCAGCTCGGGGAGGACCGATTCCTACGAGCAGTACTTC
13	TRBV5-1	TRBJ2-5	TRBD1	.	CASRTGVQETQYF	TGCGCCAGCCGGACAGGGGTACAAGAGACCCAGTACTTC
13	TRBV19	TRBJ1-1	.	.	CASSTPWGFEAFF	TGTGCCAGTAGTACACCGTGGGGGTTTGAAGCTTTCTTT
15	TRBV10-3	TRBJ1-1	TRBD1	.	CAIRGQETMNTEAFF	TGTGCCATCAGGGGACAGGAGACAATGAACACTGAAGCTTTCTTT
13	TRBV29-1	TRBJ1-1	TRBD1	few	CSFRTGGSTEAFF	TGCAGCTTCCGGACAGGGGGAAGTACTGAAGCTTTCTTT
11	TRBV14	TRBJ2-7	.	few	CASSRAWEQYF	TGTGCCAGCAGCCGTGCCTGGGAGCAGTACTTC
15	TRBV7-9	TRBJ1-2	.	few	CASSLEGAGNYGYTF	TGTGCCAGCAGCTTAGAGGGTGCAGGGAACTATGGCTACACCTTC
17	TRBV9	TRBJ2-5	TRBD2	few	CASSAGTSGGEEETQYF	TGTGCCAGCAGCGCTGGGACTAGCGGGGGGGAAGAGGAGACCCAGTACTTC
13	TRBV28	TRBJ2-5	TRBD1	few	CASGTGGPETQYF	TGTGCCAGCGGGACAGGGGGACCAGAGACCCAGTACTTC
13	TRBV19	TRBJ2-3	.	few	CASSARYSDTQYF	TGTGCCAGTAGTGCCCGCTACTCGGATACGCAGTATTTT
15	TRBV25-1	TRBJ1-5	.	few	CASSDSGRLNQPQHF	TGTGCCAGCAGTGATAGCGGACGCCTCAATCAGCCCCAGCATTTT
14	TRBV7-9	TRBJ1-2	.	.	CASSLEVEYYGYTF	TGTGCCAGCAGCTTAGAGGTGGAATACTATGGCTACACCTTC
14	TRBV14	TRBJ1-6	.	.	CASSQEWTNSPLHF	TGTGCCAGCAGCCAAGAATGGACGAATTCACCCCTCCACTTT
17	TRBV23-1	TRBJ1-5	.	few	CASSSRDEGDSNQPQHF	TGCGCCAGCAGCTCAAGGGACGAGGGAGATAGCAATCAGCCCCAGCATTTT
14	TRBV5-1	TRBJ1-2	.	.	CASSLAEGGLYYTF	TGCGCCAGCAGCTTGGCCGAGGGTGGGCTATACTACACCTTC
12	TRBV5-6	TRBJ2-3	.	.	CASSLVGDTQYF	TGTGCCAGCAGCTTGGTTGGGGATACGCAGTATTTT
13	TRBV30	TRBJ1-1	.	few	CAWRSPQGWKAFF	TGTGCCTGGAGGTCCCCACAGGGATGGAAAGCTTTCTTT
13	TRBV7-9	TRBJ1-1	.	few	CASSLRQDFEAFF	TGTGCCAGCAGCCTAAGACAGGACTTCGAAGCTTTCTTT
16	TRBV5-1	TRBJ2-3	TRBD2	.	CASSPGLAGITDTQYF	TGCGCCAGCAGCCCCGGACTAGCGGGGATCACAGATACGCAGTATTTT
17	TRBV11-2	TRBJ2-4	.	.	CASSFEQGPLAKNIQYF	TGTGCCAGCAGCTTCGAACAGGGTCCACTGGCCAAAAACATTCAGTACTTC
13	TRBV30	TRBJ1-1	TRBD1	.	CAWNFRGSAEAFF	TGTGCCTGGAATTTCAGGGGGTCGGCTGAAGCTTTCTTT
13	TRBV14	TRBJ2-3	.	few	CASSPVNTDTQYF	TGTGCCAGCAGCCCCGTCAACACAGATACGCAGTATTTT
12	TRBV2	TRBJ2-7	.	few	CASIMTGYEQYF	TGTGCCAGCATTATGACAGGCTACGAGCAGTACTTC
18	TRBV29-1	TRBJ1-4	TRBD1	.	CSVEFASGQATTNEKLFF	TGCAGCGTTGAATTTGCTTCGGGACAGGCGACAACTAATGAAAAACTGTTTTTT
11	TRBV30	TRBJ1-1	.	few	CAWGKDTEAFF	TGTGCCTGGGGGAAGGACACTGAAGCTTTCTTT
14	TRBV6-5	TRBJ1-1	.	few	CASSYGHGGIEAFF	TGTGCCAGCAGTTACGGACACGGTGGGATTGAAGCTTTCTTT
13	TRBV19	TRBJ2-3	.	.	CASSTPQRYTQYF	TGTGCCAGTAGTACCCCGCAGCGCTATACGCAGTATTTT
15	TRBV21-1	TRBJ2-7	.	few	CASSPGLAGGYEQYF	TGTGCCAGCAGCCCGGGACTAGCGGGGGGCTACGAGCAGTACTTC
13	TRBV10-3	TRBJ1-2	.	few	CAISSPSAYGYTF	TGTGCCATCAGTAGCCCCAGCGCCTATGGCTACACCTTC
15	TRBV4-2	TRBJ2-1	.	few	CASSPPAGLYNEQFF	TGTGCCAGCAGCCCCCCAGCGGGTCTGTACAATGAGCAGTTCTTC
16	TRBV6-5	TRBJ2-3	TRBD2	few	CASSSPGRASTDTQYF	TGTGCCAGCAGTTCTCCCGGGAGGGCCAGCACAGATACGCAGTATTTT
18	TRBV7-9	TRBJ2-1	TRBD2	.	CASSLSLTSGGGENEQFF	TGTGCCAGCAGCTTATCCCTGACTAGCGGGGGCGGCGAAAATGAGCAGTTCTTC